A single sample is the source of the 24 T cell receptor beta chains below, sequenced in a study of long-term antiretroviral therapy in people with HIV. Sequencing relied on immunoSEQ assay v3.0, run at survey level. TCRdb keeps only in-frame clones here, not all; method: immunoSEQ multiplex PCR. The sample has about 39,000 clones; around 80% are singletons. The starting material was unsorted PBMCs, obtained 0.6 years after starting antiretroviral therapy. Source of these receptors: a young man with HIV.

V gene TRBV2 combines with J gene TRBJ1-2; a possible D gene is TRBD1 (5 bases). The CDR3 covers 15 residues. Germline V CDR1 and CDR2: SNHLY, FYNNEI. V lost 1 base and J 4 bases, leaving 13 bases between the germline ends. The CDR3 DNA follows: TGTGCCAGCAGTGAAGTTGCAGGGAGGGTCTATGGCTACACCTTC. Amino acid sequence: CASSEVAGRVYGYTF.

The gene calls are TRBV5-1 and TRBJ2-7; no reliable D call. The CDR3 length is 12 residues. The ends were cut back, 5 bases at V and 5 bases at J, with 11 bases in the middle. Per germline, CDR1 SGHRS and CDR2 YFSETQ. CDR3 DNA sequence: TGCGCCAGCAGTTTTTCCGGAGACGAGCAGTACTTC. Translation: CASSFSGDEQYF.

The chain employs TRBV7-2 and TRBJ1-5; no definite D call. Germline CDR1 SGHTA, CDR2 FQGNSA. Trimming took 1 base from V and 3 from J, leaving 13 bases between them. The CDR3 spans 16 residues. The CDR3 region has the DNA TGTGCCAGCAGCTTAGTCCCCGGGTTGGACAATCAGCCCCAGCATTTT. This gives the protein CASSLVPGLDNQPQHF.

J is TRBJ2-7 and V is TRBV28, with D tentatively TRBD2 (5 bases). Germline loops: CDR1 MDHEN, CDR2 SYDVKM. V was pared by 7 bases and J by 1 base, with 11 bases between. This CDR3 spans 13 amino acids. CDR3 sequence (DNA): TGTGCCAGCAAGGGTCGGGAATCCTACGAGCAGTACTTC. Translation: CASKGRESYEQYF. Combining the CDR3 with reference TRBV28 and TRBJ2-7 gives the whole variable domain DVKVTQSSRYLVKRTGEKVFLECVQDMDHENMFWYRQDPGLGLRLIYFSYDVKMKEKGDIPEGYSVSREKKERFSLILESASTNQTSMYLCASKGRESYEQYFGPGTRLTVT.

Only a few counts were recorded for this clone. This sequence joins TRBV6-5 and TRBJ2-7; TRBD2 is a possible D gene (5 bases). Between the trimmed V and J ends, which lost 0 bases and 2 bases, there was a span of 14 bases. Germline CDR1 MNHEY, CDR2 SVGAGI. This CDR3 spans 16 amino acids. The CDR3 loop reads CASSYSSGYYPYEQYF. DNA for the CDR3: TGTGCCAGCAGTTACTCGAGCGGTTATTACCCCTACGAGCAGTACTTC.

The chain employs TRBV5-1 and TRBJ2-7; 12 bases are shared with TRBD2. The CDR3 loop spans 17 amino acids. The V gene end was trimmed by 1 base and the J gene end by 0 bases; junction bases not matched to a gene: 5. Germline V gene data show CDR1 as SGHRS and CDR2 as YFSETQ. The CDR3 DNA reads as TGCGCCAGCAGCTTGTGGATGACTAGCGGGAGCTCCTACGAGCAGTACTTC. Translation gives CASSLWMTSGSSYEQYF. Drawing the rest from reference TRBV5-1 and TRBJ2-7, the complete variable domain is KAGVTQTPRYLIKTRGQQVTLSCSPISGHRSVSWYQQTPGQGLQFLFEYFSETQRNKGNFPGRFSGRQFSNSRSEMNVSTLELGDSALYLCASSLWMTSGSSYEQYFGPGTRLTVT.

The V call is TRBV7-9, the J call TRBJ2-5, with TRBD2 matching 9 bases. The V segment lost 0 bases and the J segment 4 bases; nucleotides outside the gene matches: 9. This CDR3 has 17 residues. Germline CDR1 is SEHNR and CDR2 is FQNEAQ (reference sequence). The CDR3 region has the DNA TGTGCCAGCAGCTTAGCGAATAGCGGGAGTATGGGAGAGACCCAGTACTTC. Protein sequence: CASSLANSGSMGETQYF.

V and J are TRBV28 and TRBJ2-1; tentative D call: TRBD2 (5 bases). The CDR3 has 14 amino acids. Germline V lookup: CDR1 MDHEN, CDR2 SYDVKM. V gave up 2 bases and J gave up 7 bases, with 12 bases separating them. CDR3 residues: CASSLSGTENEQFF. For the CDR3, the DNA is TGTGCCAGCAGTTTAAGCGGAACCGAGAATGAGCAGTTCTTC.

This chain uses TRBV28 with TRBJ2-7; tentative D call: TRBD2 (6 bases). The CDR3 sequence is 14 residues long. CDR1 MDHEN and CDR2 SYDVKM come from the germline V gene. V lost 2 bases to trimming and J lost 4 bases, with 12 bases between them. The CDR3 is CASSLGGKEYEQYF. CDR3 nucleotide sequence: TGTGCCAGCAGTTTAGGCGGGAAAGAATACGAGCAGTACTTC.

The chain uses TRBV18 and TRBJ2-1; D gene ambiguous. Germline loops: CDR1 KGHSH, CDR2 LQKENI. The CDR3 is 11 amino acids. Trimming took 6 bases from V and 7 from J, leaving 7 bases between them. The CDR3 spells CASSATNEQFF. For the CDR3, the DNA is TGTGCCAGCTCGGCGACAAATGAGCAGTTCTTC.

The chain carries TRBV5-1 and TRBJ2-1, with 8 bases that match TRBD1. Germline CDR1 SGHRS, CDR2 YFSETQ. J gave up 0 bases and V 4 bases, and 6 bases lay outside the gene matches. The CDR3 spans 16 residues. The CDR3: CASSATGATSYNEQFF. Here the CDR3 DNA reads TGCGCCAGCAGCGCGACAGGGGCTACCTCCTACAATGAGCAGTTCTTC.

The CDR3 nucleotides read TGTGCCAGCAGTACCATCCGGGGGAATGAGCAGTTCTTC. Amino acids: CASSTIRGNEQFF. This chain joins TRBV6-6 and TRBJ2-1; a possible D gene is TRBD2 (6 bases). The length of the CDR3 is 13 residues. Germline CDR1 reads MNHNY; CDR2 reads SVGAGI (reference sequence). V shed 5 bases and J shed 7 bases, with 12 bases lying between them.

The rearrangement uses TRBV5-8 and TRBJ2-3, with D possibly matching TRBD2 (5 bases). The CDR3 runs to 16 residues. Trimming removed 0 bases from V and 0 bases from J, with 11 bases in between. Germline assignment: CDR1 SGHTS and CDR2 YDEGEE. CDR3 in amino acids: CASSLVVGISTDTQYF. CDR3 DNA: TGTGCCAGCAGCTTGGTCGTCGGGATTAGCACAGATACGCAGTATTTT.

The chain recombines TRBV28 with TRBJ2-7; TRBD2 is a possible D gene (5 bases). The CDR3 covers 15 residues. The V gene's germline CDR1 is MDHEN and CDR2 SYDVKM. Trimming removed 2 bases from V and 1 base from J, with 12 bases in between. This CDR3 is CASSLRTPGSYEQYF. The CDR3, as DNA: TGTGCCAGCAGTTTACGTACCCCGGGGTCCTACGAGCAGTACTTC. The full variable domain, with the rest looked up from reference TRBV28 and TRBJ2-7, is DVKVTQSSRYLVKRTGEKVFLECVQDMDHENMFWYRQDPGLGLRLIYFSYDVKMKEKGDIPEGYSVSREKKERFSLILESASTNQTSMYLCASSLRTPGSYEQYFGPGTRLTVT.

The chain employs TRBV6-6 and TRBJ2-7; D is uncertain. CDR1 and CDR2 from the germline V gene are MNHNY and SVGAGI (reference sequence). The CDR3 sequence is 13 residues long. V shed 11 bases and J shed 0 bases, with 14 bases lying between them. This chain's CDR3 is CAGKDRSSYEQYF. The CDR3 DNA sequence: TGTGCCGGCAAGGATCGGAGCTCCTACGAGCAGTACTTC.

V usage is TRBV15 and J usage is TRBJ2-2; weak D call: TRBD1 (5 bases). Germline CDR1 LNHNV, CDR2 YYDKDF (reference sequence). Trimming stripped 3 bases from V and 1 base from J, with 9 bases between. There are 15 residues in the CDR3. CDR3 region: CATSSGHLNTGELFF. Written as DNA, the CDR3 is TGTGCCACCAGCAGCGGACACTTGAACACCGGGGAGCTGTTTTTT.

CDR3 sequence reads: CASTTPGQGTYEQYF. DNA of the CDR3: TGTGCCAGCACTACTCCGGGACAGGGGACCTACGAGCAGTACTTC. The V gene is TRBV28, the J gene TRBJ2-7, with TRBD1 matching 10 bases. CDR1 MDHEN and CDR2 SYDVKM come from the germline V gene. V was pared by 7 bases and J by 2 bases, with 8 bases of the junction left unmatched. The CDR3 extends over 15 amino acids.

J is TRBJ2-1 and V is TRBV4-3; D is possibly TRBD1 (6 bases). Germline assignment: CDR1 LGHNA and CDR2 YSLEER. The germline V and J ends were trimmed by 4 bases and 10 bases, with 20 bases remaining between them. This CDR3 contains 15 residues. CDR3 coding DNA: TGCGCCAGCAGCCTTGGTACAGGGTGGCCGACGGAGCAGTTCTTC. Its protein product is CASSLGTGWPTEQFF.

V is TRBV9 and J is TRBJ2-7; 11 bases match TRBD1. Germline V gives CDR1 SGDLS, CDR2 YYNGEE. Trimming took 7 bases from V and 8 from J; bases not matched to a gene: 8. This CDR3 comprises 13 residues. The CDR3 reads CASSGDRGYQQYF. As DNA, the CDR3 is TGTGCCAGCTCTGGGGACAGGGGGTACCAGCAGTACTTC.

The sample holds a few counts of this clone. Other DNA sequences in the sample encode the same CDR3. The chain links TRBV11-2 to TRBJ2-3; D uncertain. In germline, CDR1 is SGHAT, CDR2 FQNNGV. The CDR3 consists of 15 residues. Trimming took 1 base from V and 2 from J, leaving 10 bases between them. CDR3: CASSLVGTITDTQYF. CDR3 nucleotide sequence: TGTGCCAGCAGCTTAGTAGGAACAATCACAGATACGCAGTATTTT.

The chain uses TRBV6-5 and TRBJ1-2, with 8 bases matching TRBD1. Germline-derived CDR1 and CDR2 are MNHEY and SVGAGI. The CDR3 spans 16 residues. J lost 7 bases, V lost 2 bases, and 12 bases had no gene match. The DNA of the CDR3 is TGTGCCAGCAGTTACCCAAAAGGACAGGGCCTTCGTGGCTACACCTTC. Its translation: CASSYPKGQGLRGYTF.

The chain employs TRBV5-1 and TRBJ2-3; TRBD2 might be the D (5 bases). There are 17 residues in the CDR3. The ends were cut back, 0 bases at V and 0 bases at J, with 14 bases in the middle. Per the germline V gene, CDR1 is SGHRS and CDR2 is YFSETQ. CDR3 amino acids: CASSLELVLTSTDTQYF. As DNA, the CDR3 is TGCGCCAGCAGCTTGGAACTAGTCCTCACCAGCACAGATACGCAGTATTTT. The full variable domain, with the rest looked up from reference TRBV5-1 and TRBJ2-3, is KAGVTQTPRYLIKTRGQQVTLSCSPISGHRSVSWYQQTPGQGLQFLFEYFSETQRNKGNFPGRFSGRQFSNSRSEMNVSTLELGDSALYLCASSLELVLTSTDTQYFGPGTRLTVL.

V and J are TRBV18 and TRBJ2-1; D is ambiguous. V was clipped by 6 bases and J by 7 bases, with 13 bases between them. Germline CDR1 is KGHSH and CDR2 is LQKENI. This CDR3 region has 13 residues. The CDR3: CASSLVVGNEQFF. The CDR3 DNA reads TGTGCCAGCTCCCTCGTAGTAGGTAATGAGCAGTTCTTC.

The chain links TRBV5-1 to TRBJ2-7; possible D gene TRBD2, 6 bases. The CDR3 covers 15 residues. Germline CDR1 and CDR2: SGHRS and YFSETQ. Deletions cut 7 bases from V and 1 base from J, with 18 bases between. Written as DNA, the CDR3 is TGCGCCAGCGGAAAAACCGGGGACTCATCCTACGAGCAGTACTTC. Amino acid sequence: CASGKTGDSSYEQYF.